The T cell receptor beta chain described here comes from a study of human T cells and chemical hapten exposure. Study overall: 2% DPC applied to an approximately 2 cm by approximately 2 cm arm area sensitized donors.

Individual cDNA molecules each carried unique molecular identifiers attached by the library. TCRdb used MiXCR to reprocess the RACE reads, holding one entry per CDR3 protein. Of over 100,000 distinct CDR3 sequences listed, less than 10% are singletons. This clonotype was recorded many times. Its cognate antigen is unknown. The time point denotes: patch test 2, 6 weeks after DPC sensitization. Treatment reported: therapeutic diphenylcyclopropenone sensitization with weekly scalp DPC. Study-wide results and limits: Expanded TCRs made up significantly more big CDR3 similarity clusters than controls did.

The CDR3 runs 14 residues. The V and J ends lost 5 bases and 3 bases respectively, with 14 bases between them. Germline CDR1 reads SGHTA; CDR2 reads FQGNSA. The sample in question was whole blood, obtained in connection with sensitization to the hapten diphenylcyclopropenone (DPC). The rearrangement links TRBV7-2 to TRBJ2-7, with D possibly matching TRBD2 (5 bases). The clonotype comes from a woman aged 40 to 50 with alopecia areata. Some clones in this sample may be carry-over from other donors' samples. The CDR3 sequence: CASSRTLLNYEQYF. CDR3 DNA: TGTGCCAGCAGCCGGACTTTATTAAACTACGAGCAGTACTTC.